The 2 T cell receptor beta chains below were found in one sample sequenced in a study of cytomegalovirus exposure and HLA in healthy donors. Amplification used 60 Vbeta primers and 13 Jbeta primers. Assay used: immunoSEQ multiplex PCR; TCRdb lists only in-frame clones, some missing. The sample lists some 110,000 clones, roughly 79% seen once, with 1.6% in the top ten. Sample: PBMCs. These receptors all come from a young woman in good health and CMV-seronegative.

The table lists this clone with a few counts. This CDR3 reads CASSEGTGSSPLHF. The CDR3 DNA reads as TGTGCCAGCAGTGAGGGGACAGGGAGTTCACCCCTCCACTTT. The J gene is TRBJ1-6, the V gene TRBV6-1; 9 bases are shared with TRBD1. The CDR3 is made up of 14 amino acids. Trimming cost V 3 bases and J 9 bases; bases outside gene matches: 3. Germline assignment: CDR1 MNHNS and CDR2 SASEGT.

The rearrangement joins TRBV7-8 to TRBJ2-5; TRBD2 might be the D (5 bases). V lost 4 bases, J lost 5 bases, and 11 bases lay in between. Germline V CDR1 and CDR2: SGHVS, FQNEAQ. This CDR3 has 13 residues. CDR3 in amino acids: CASSYGSDETQYF. DNA for the CDR3: TGTGCCAGCAGCTACGGTAGCGATGAGACCCAGTACTTC.